This T cell receptor beta chain was observed in a study of OX40 agonist ivuxolimab in advanced cancers. The overall study: Partial responses were observed in three patients, of whom one had hepatocellular carcinoma and two had cutaneous melanoma. Overall study findings and caveats: Researchers did not determine the expanded peripheral T cells' antigen specificity. The average count of expanded clones was higher among CD8+ T cells than among CD4+.

With baseline, cycle 4 day 1, and cycle 7 day 1 as timepoints, blood was sampled. Clones were sequenced by immunoSEQ multiplex PCR, and TCRdb holds only the in-frame ones, with some missing. The data hold about 78,000 clones, with almost 95% observed a single time. Remarks on this clone: Antigen specificity is unknown.

The clonotype comes from an adult with an advanced solid tumor such as melanoma, head and neck, liver or kidney cancer. Source: CD4+ or CD8+ T cells sorted from blood, taken in a trial of the OX40 agonist ivuxolimab.

CDR3 in amino acids: CASSLAGVTPEQYF. CDR3 DNA: TGTGCCAGCAGCTTAGCGGGAGTAACGCCCGAGCAGTACTTC. The genes are TRBV7-2 and TRBJ2-7; tentative D call: TRBD2 (5 bases). Germline V CDR1 and CDR2: SGHTA, FQGNSA. The CDR3 consists of 14 residues. The V and J ends lost 0 bases and 6 bases respectively, with 12 bases between them.